The rows below give T cell receptor beta chains drawn from one sample of a study of regulatory T cells in long-lasting Graves disease. TCRdb processed the multiplex PCR reads anew with MiXCR; each CDR3 protein has one entry. The sample shows roughly 500,000 distinct CDR3 sequences, around an eighth of them seen only once. These data also featured in a second study, about T cells in Graves' hyperthyroidism and ophthalmopathy.

The material was peripheral blood mononuclear cells (PBMCs), obtained at new diagnosis, from a patient treated with antithyroid drugs. Every receptor here comes from a man aged 30 to 45 with Graves disease. Both conserved end residues are part of each CDR3. The D gene is left open where the match is weak. Size is stated for part of the rows, as once, few or many counts, or as a class when the clone is expanded.

v_gene	d_gene	j_gene	abundance	CDR3aa	CDR3nt
TRBV11-2	.	TRBJ1-2	many	CASSSGSMGYTF	TGTGCCAGCAGTTCCGGGAGTATGGGCTACACCTTC
TRBV5-6	.	TRBJ2-7	many	CASSWRQLEQYF	TGTGCCAGCAGCTGGAGGCAGCTCGAGCAGTACTTC
TRBV24-1	TRBD2	TRBJ2-1	few	CATSDFRTSVDEQFF	TGTGCCACCAGTGATTTTAGGACTAGCGTCGATGAGCAGTTCTTC
TRBV5-1	TRBD1	TRBJ1-5	.	CASSFGTGGLQPQHF	TGCGCCAGCAGCTTCGGGACAGGGGGCCTTCAGCCCCAGCATTTT
TRBV19	TRBD1	TRBJ1-2	few	CASSPQDRVNYGYTF	TGTGCCAGTAGTCCTCAGGACAGGGTCAACTATGGCTACACCTTC
TRBV6-1	.	TRBJ2-7	many	CASSEAVFLAKEVGDEQYF	TGTGCCAGCAGTGAAGCGGTCTTCCTAGCGAAAGAGGTGGGAGACGAGCAGTACTTC
TRBV5-1	TRBD2	TRBJ2-1	.	CASSLAGTSGRATGDEQFF	TGCGCCAGCAGCTTGGCCGGGACTAGCGGGAGGGCCACTGGAGATGAGCAGTTCTTC
TRBV29-1	.	TRBJ2-7	few	CSAFRGGEQYF	TGCAGCGCCTTCAGGGGGGGCGAGCAGTACTTC
TRBV6-4	.	TRBJ2-3	.	CASSGTDTDTQYF	TGTGCCAGCAGTGGGACAGACACAGATACGCAGTATTTT
TRBV24-1	.	TRBJ1-2	many	CATSDLGTNYGYTF	TGTGCCACCAGTGATCTCGGGACGAACTATGGCTACACCTTC
TRBV4-1	TRBD1	TRBJ2-1	.	CASSQLPGQGGNEQFF	TGCGCCAGCAGCCAACTGCCGGGACAGGGTGGGAATGAGCAGTTCTTC
TRBV12-3/TRBV12-4	.	TRBJ1-2	many	CASSPNRNGYTF	TGTGCCAGCAGCCCTAATAGAAATGGCTACACCTTC
TRBV20-1	TRBD2	TRBJ2-2	many	CSARARGSAGTGELFF	TGCAGTGCTAGAGCGCGCGGGAGCGCCGGCACCGGGGAGCTGTTTTTT
TRBV4-1	TRBD1	TRBJ1-1	.	CASSQDLRGTGGTEAFF	TGCGCCAGCAGCCAAGACCTTCGCGGGACAGGAGGCACTGAAGCTTTCTTT
TRBV24-1	TRBD1	TRBJ1-3	.	CATSGSDRASGNTIYF	TGTGCCACCAGTGGTTCGGACAGGGCGTCTGGAAACACCATATATTTT
TRBV5-1	TRBD1	TRBJ2-7	many	CASSLAAGGGEQYF	TGCGCCAGCAGCTTGGCGGCAGGGGGTGGTGAGCAGTACTTC
TRBV27	.	TRBJ1-5	few	CASTAGFGNQPQHF	TGTGCCAGCACGGCAGGATTTGGCAATCAGCCCCAGCATTTT
TRBV11-2	.	TRBJ2-5	many	CASSVGWETQYF	TGTGCCAGCAGCGTGGGGTGGGAGACCCAGTACTTC
TRBV19	TRBD2	TRBJ2-1	once	CASSSSGRGLEQFF	TGTGCCAGTAGTAGCAGCGGGAGGGGGCTTGAGCAGTTCTTC
TRBV10-1	.	TRBJ2-7	few	CASSDPSSYEQYF	TGCGCCAGCAGTGACCCTAGCTCCTACGAGCAGTACTTC
TRBV20-1	.	TRBJ1-5	many	CSARVGPYNQPQHF	TGCAGTGCTAGAGTCGGACCCTACAATCAGCCCCAGCATTTT
TRBV25-1	.	TRBJ1-1	.	CASSSRVKAFF	TGTGCCAGCAGTAGTCGGGTGAAAGCTTTCTTT
TRBV11-2	TRBD2	TRBJ2-1	many	CASSPTSGRNNEQFF	TGTGCCAGCAGCCCAACTAGCGGGAGGAACAATGAGCAGTTCTTC
TRBV29-1	.	TRBJ2-3	many	CSVQVKGSTDTQYF	TGCAGCGTTCAGGTGAAGGGGAGCACAGATACGCAGTATTTT
TRBV7-2	.	TRBJ2-1	.	CASSPVGGTNNEQFF	TGTGCCAGCAGCCCCGTTGGTGGGACGAACAATGAGCAGTTCTTC
TRBV12-3/TRBV12-4	.	TRBJ2-7	many	CASSFFLSYEQYF	TGTGCCAGCAGTTTTTTCCTCTCCTACGAGCAGTACTTC
TRBV5-1	TRBD2	TRBJ2-3	few	CASSRGLAGWGLDTQYF	TGCGCCAGCAGCCGAGGACTAGCGGGGTGGGGGTTGGATACGCAGTATTTT
TRBV25-1	TRBD1	TRBJ1-1	few	CASSEGTVHAFF	TGTGCCAGCAGTGAAGGGACAGTGCATGCTTTCTTT
TRBV14	TRBD2	TRBJ2-7	many	CASSRGTSGRGAEEQYF	TGTGCCAGCAGCCGTGGGACTAGCGGGAGAGGGGCGGAAGAGCAGTACTTC
TRBV3-1	.	TRBJ2-7	many	CASSVSGFAEYF	TGTGCCAGCAGCGTATCAGGTTTTGCGGAGTACTTC
TRBV5-1	.	TRBJ2-7	many	CASSLVFGDSSYEQYF	TGCGCCAGCAGCTTGGTCTTCGGGGATAGCTCCTACGAGCAGTACTTC
TRBV28	.	TRBJ2-2	many	CASNEGRAGELFF	TGTGCCAGCAACGAGGGACGGGCCGGGGAGCTGTTTTTT
TRBV19	TRBD2	TRBJ2-5	.	CASGGTIYQETQYF	TGTGCCAGTGGAGGGACTATCTACCAAGAGACCCAGTACTTC
TRBV28	TRBD1	TRBJ1-2	many	CASVNRGYGYTF	TGTGCCAGCGTCAACAGGGGCTATGGCTACACCTTC
TRBV6-1	.	TRBJ2-1	many	CASNSYSGSSYNEQFF	TGTGCCAGCAATTCCTATAGCGGCAGCTCCTACAATGAGCAGTTCTTC
TRBV3-1	.	TRBJ2-3	many	CASSQDPSTDTQYF	TGTGCCAGCAGCCAAGATCCTAGCACAGATACGCAGTATTTT
TRBV12-3/TRBV12-4	.	TRBJ1-1	.	CASKFPTNTEAFF	TGTGCCAGCAAGTTCCCGACGAACACTGAAGCTTTCTTT
TRBV5-6	TRBD1	TRBJ2-1	few	CASSRDRGPNYNEQFF	TGTGCCAGCAGCCGGGACAGGGGGCCCAACTACAATGAGCAGTTCTTC
TRBV29-1	.	TRBJ1-2	many	CSVERGYGYTF	TGCAGCGTTGAAAGGGGGTATGGCTACACCTTC
TRBV6-2/TRBV6-3	.	TRBJ2-7	few	CASSPTGIPYEQYF	TGTGCCAGCAGTCCCACCGGGATTCCCTACGAGCAGTACTTC
TRBV7-2	.	TRBJ2-2	few	CASRRDRSSAGELFF	TGTGCCAGCAGACGGGACCGCTCCTCCGCCGGGGAGCTGTTTTTT
TRBV7-2	.	TRBJ2-6	.	CASSSVMGDNVLTF	TGTGCCAGCAGCTCCGTGATGGGCGACAACGTCCTGACTTTC
TRBV20-1	TRBD2	TRBJ2-3	many	CSARDLREGADTQYF	TGCAGTGCTAGAGATCTACGGGAGGGGGCAGATACGCAGTATTTT
TRBV28	.	TRBJ1-6	many	CASSLQGWEDSPLHF	TGTGCCAGCAGCCTTCAGGGGTGGGAAGATTCACCCCTCCACTTT
TRBV12-3/TRBV12-4	.	TRBJ2-3	few	CASRPPGPTDTQYF	TGTGCCAGCAGGCCCCCGGGACCCACAGATACGCAGTATTTT
TRBV2	TRBD1	TRBJ1-6	many	CASDWDSNSPLHF	TGTGCCAGCGATTGGGACAGTAATTCACCCCTCCACTTT
TRBV12-3/TRBV12-4	.	TRBJ1-1	many	CASIPRLRGAEAFF	TGTGCCAGCATCCCCCGCCTTCGGGGCGCTGAAGCTTTCTTT
TRBV12-3/TRBV12-4	.	TRBJ1-1	many	CASSFQGRAPEAFF	TGTGCCAGCAGTTTTCAGGGCAGGGCGCCTGAAGCTTTCTTT
TRBV6-6	.	TRBJ2-1	many	CASSYSIGQESYNEQFF	TGTGCCAGCAGTTACTCGATAGGGCAGGAGTCCTACAATGAGCAGTTCTTC
TRBV7-9	TRBD1	TRBJ2-5	few	CASSLGTGELRETQYF	TGTGCCAGCAGCTTAGGGACAGGGGAGTTAAGGGAGACCCAGTACTTC